This entry lists 13 T cell receptor beta chains sequenced from one sample in a study of T cells expressing NK-cell markers. Each CDR3 protein gets one entry in TCRdb, which reprocessed the 5' RACE reads and gives no DNA. The sample has over 150,000 distinct CDR3 sequences. The sequenced sample was blood T cells: a sorted CD56 or NKG2C T cell subset, CD4+ or CD8+ T cells, or bulk PBMC T cells (not recorded which). The receptors come from a man aged 18 to 69 in good health.

V gene TRBV2 combines with J gene TRBJ2-6; TCRdb's assignment of TRBD1 cannot be checked, as there is no DNA. CDR1 is SNHLY and CDR2 is FYNNEI in the germline V gene. The CDR3 is made up of 18 amino acids. CDR3 residues: CASSDVGTGGTGANVLTF.

The CDR3 protein is CASSPPWGASTDTQYF. The chain carries TRBV7-9 and TRBJ2-3; with no DNA, the TCRdb D assignment of TRBD1 cannot be verified. The germline V gene encodes CDR1 SEHNR and CDR2 FQNEAQ (reference sequence). The CDR3 length is 16 residues.

This chain uses TRBV5-5 with TRBJ2-3; with no DNA, the TCRdb D assignment of TRBD1 cannot be verified. The CDR3 contains 17 residues. CDR1 and CDR2 (germline): SGHKS, YYEKEE (reference sequence). The CDR3 here is CASSSGQGGLETDTQYF.

The genes are TRBV3-1 and TRBJ1-2. CDR3 length: 16 residues. CDR1 and CDR2 (germline): LGHDT, YNNKEL (reference sequence). The CDR3 here is CASSQDSETPPIGYTF.

The genes are TRBV19 and TRBJ1-5; TCRdb outputs TRBD1, but without DNA this stays unchecked. The CDR3 consists of 16 residues. Germline lookup yields CDR1 LNHDA and CDR2 SQIVND (reference sequence). The CDR3 here is CASRLGGYFSGSRLHF.

The chain has TRBV6-2 or TRBV6-3 and TRBJ2-7; TCRdb gives TRBD1 as the D gene, but with no DNA this cannot be confirmed. The CDR3 is 13 residues long. CDR1 and CDR2 from the germline V gene are MNHEY and SVGEGT. The CDR3 loop reads CASGQGDVYEQYF.

V gene TRBV12-3 or TRBV12-4 combines with J gene TRBJ1-5. There are 12 residues in the CDR3. CDR3 loop: CASSFGAEPQHF.

This sequence joins TRBV4-1 and TRBJ2-7; absent DNA, TCRdb's TRBD2 call cannot be checked. This CDR3 is built from 14 residues. Germline assignment: CDR1 MGHRA and CDR2 YSYEKL. CDR3 amino acids: CASSQVLAGFEQYF.

The gene calls are TRBV12-5 and TRBJ1-2. There are 12 residues in the CDR3. Germline values: CDR1 LGHNT, CDR2 FRNRAP. CDR3 sequence reads: CASGLGRDGYTF.

The gene calls are TRBV12-3 or TRBV12-4 and TRBJ1-1; the D call from TCRdb, TRBD1, cannot be confirmed without DNA. The CDR3 runs 16 residues. Here the CDR3 reads CASNTPGGLRNTEAFF.

The chain has TRBV27 and TRBJ2-5; the D call from TCRdb, TRBD1, cannot be confirmed without DNA. CDR1 MNHEY and CDR2 SMNVEV come from the germline V gene (reference sequence). The CDR3 covers 13 residues. CDR3 region: CASTGQGQETQYF.

CDR3 residues: CSAPFVETQYF. The gene calls are TRBV20-1 and TRBJ2-5. The CDR3 runs to 11 residues. Germline V gene data show CDR1 as DFQATT and CDR2 as SNEGSKA (reference sequence).

The gene calls are TRBV3-1 and TRBJ2-1. The CDR3 consists of 14 residues. Germline CDR1 is LGHDT and CDR2 is YNNKEL (reference sequence). The CDR3 loop reads CASSQDPNDNEQFF.